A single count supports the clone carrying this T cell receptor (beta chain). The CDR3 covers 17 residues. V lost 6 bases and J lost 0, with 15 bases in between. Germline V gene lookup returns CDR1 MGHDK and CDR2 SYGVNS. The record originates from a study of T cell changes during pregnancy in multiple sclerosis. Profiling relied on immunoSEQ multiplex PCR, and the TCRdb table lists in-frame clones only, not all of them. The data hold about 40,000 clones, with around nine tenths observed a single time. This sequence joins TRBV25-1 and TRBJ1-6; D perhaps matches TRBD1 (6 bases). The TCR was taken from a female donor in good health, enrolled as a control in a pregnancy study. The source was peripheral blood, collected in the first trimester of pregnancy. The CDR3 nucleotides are TGTGCCAGCAGCGGGAGGGGGGGGAGCTCCTATAATTCACCCCTCCACTTT. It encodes CASSGRGGSSYNSPLHF.